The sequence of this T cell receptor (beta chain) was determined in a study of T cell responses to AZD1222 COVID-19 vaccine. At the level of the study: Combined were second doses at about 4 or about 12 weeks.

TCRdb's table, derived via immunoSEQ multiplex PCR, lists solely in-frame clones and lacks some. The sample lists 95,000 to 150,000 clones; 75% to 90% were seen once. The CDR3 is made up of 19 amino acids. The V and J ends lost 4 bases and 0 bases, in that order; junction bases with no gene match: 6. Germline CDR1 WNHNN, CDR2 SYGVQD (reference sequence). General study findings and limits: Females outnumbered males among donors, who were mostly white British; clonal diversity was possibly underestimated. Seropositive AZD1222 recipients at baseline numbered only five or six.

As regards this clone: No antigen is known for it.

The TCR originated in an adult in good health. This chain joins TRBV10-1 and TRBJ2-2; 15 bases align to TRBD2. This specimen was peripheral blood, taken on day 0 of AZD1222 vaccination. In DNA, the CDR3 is TGCGCCAGCAGTGGGCCGGGACTAGCGGGAGGACCGAACACCGGGGAGCTGTTTTTT. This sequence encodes CASSGPGLAGGPNTGELFF.